This TCR beta chain originates from a study of vaccination and CD4 T cells after COVID-19. The CDR3 has 14 residues. Germline V CDR1 and CDR2: SGHNT, YENEEA. Between the trimmed V and J ends, which lost 1 base and 6 bases, there was a span of 10 bases. Worth noting for this clonotype: Its specificity is unknown.

Indicated treatment: approximately 10-day PBMC culture with coronavirus spike peptide pools or control peptides (ViraFEST assay). Collection of the unexposed donor's CD4+ T cells took place before the COVID-19 pandemic (2011-2018). Sequence data for DNA of cultured CD4+ T cells were generated by the Oncomine TCR Beta short-read assay. The genomic DNA was obtained from cultured CD4+ T cells by extraction with the QIAamp micro DNA kit. TCRdb called the PCR reads again in MiXCR, with one record for every CDR3 protein. The sample includes fewer than 7,500 distinct CDR3 sequences, about a third of them seen just once.

The sequenced sample was CD4+ T cells from blood, cultured in vitro. This clonotype was obtained from a human donor in good health. The chain links TRBV11-3 to TRBJ2-1; D call uncertain. The chain's CDR3 is CASSLGRVSNEQFF. The CDR3 region has the DNA TGTGCCAGCAGCTTAGGTCGTGTATCCAATGAGCAGTTCTTC. The variable domain in full, completed from reference TRBV11-3 and TRBJ2-1, reads EAGVVQSPRYKIIEKKQPVAFWCNPISGHNTLYWYLQNLGQGPELLIRYENEEAVDDSQLPKDRFSAERLKGVDSTLKIQPAELGDSAVYLCASSLGRVSNEQFFGPGTRLTVL.